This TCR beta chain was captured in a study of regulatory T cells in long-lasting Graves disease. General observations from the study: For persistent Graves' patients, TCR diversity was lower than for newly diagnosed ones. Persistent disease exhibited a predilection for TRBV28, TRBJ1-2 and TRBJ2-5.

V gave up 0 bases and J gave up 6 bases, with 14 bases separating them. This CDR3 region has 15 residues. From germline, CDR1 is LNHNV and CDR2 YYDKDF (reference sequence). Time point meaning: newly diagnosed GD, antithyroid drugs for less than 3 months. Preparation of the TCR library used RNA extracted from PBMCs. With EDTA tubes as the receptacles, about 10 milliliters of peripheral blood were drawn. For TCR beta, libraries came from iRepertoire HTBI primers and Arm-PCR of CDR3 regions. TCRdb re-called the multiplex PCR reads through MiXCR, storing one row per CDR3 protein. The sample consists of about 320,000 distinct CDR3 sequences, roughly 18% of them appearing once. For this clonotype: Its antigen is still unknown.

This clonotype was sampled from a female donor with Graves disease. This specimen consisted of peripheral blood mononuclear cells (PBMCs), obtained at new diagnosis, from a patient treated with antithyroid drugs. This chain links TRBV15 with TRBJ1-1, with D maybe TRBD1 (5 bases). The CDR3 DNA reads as TGTGCCACCAGCAGAGATTTAGGGGCGGAAGCTGAAGCTTTCTTT. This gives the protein CATSRDLGAEAEAFF.